The 21 T cell receptor beta chains reported below all come from one sample, sequenced in a study of control samples from healthy donors and cancer patients. Sequenced by immunoSEQ multiplex PCR; TCRdb stores in-frame clones only, minus some. The sample lists around 250,000 clones, roughly 82% occurring once. Sequencing used PBMCs. These receptors were collected from a woman aged 60-75 years with lung cancer.

The rearrangement links TRBV19 to TRBJ1-5; a weak D match, TRBD1 (6 bases). The CDR3 sequence is 14 residues long. V was cut by 6 bases and J by 2 bases, with 11 bases left in between. Per the germline V gene, CDR1 is LNHDA and CDR2 is SQIVND (reference sequence). DNA of the CDR3: TGTGCCAGTAGGAACCCAGGGGGCAATCAGCCCCAGCATTTT. Translation: CASRNPGGNQPQHF.

The V call is TRBV5-4, the J call TRBJ2-5; a possible D gene is TRBD1 (5 bases). The CDR3 runs 18 residues. V lost 0 bases and J 0 bases, leaving 18 bases between the germline ends. Germline V CDR1 and CDR2: SGHNT, YYREEE (reference sequence). The DNA for the CDR3 is TGTGCCAGCAGCTTGGAATTCCAGGGCGGACCTAACCAAGAGACCCAGTACTTC. Protein sequence: CASSLEFQGGPNQETQYF.

The count of this clone is one. The J gene is TRBJ2-7, the V gene TRBV13; no clear D gene. The CDR3 is 12 residues long. CDR1 is PRHDT, CDR2 FYEKMQ, per germline (reference sequence). Trimming left V 0 bases short and J 7 bases short, with 7 bases between. The chain's CDR3 is CASSLGRAEQYF. DNA for the CDR3: TGTGCCAGCAGCTTAGGGCGAGCTGAGCAGTACTTC.

This clone was counted once. The chain recombines TRBV28 with TRBJ1-2; D call uncertain. Trimming took off 6 bases at V and 6 bases at J, with 11 bases between the two ends. Germline CDR1 and CDR2: MDHEN and SYDVKM. This CDR3 has 12 amino acids. The CDR3 sequence: CASRYNPDGYTF. DNA for the CDR3: TGTGCCAGCAGATACAACCCCGATGGCTACACCTTC.

J is TRBJ1-2 and V is TRBV5-1; D is unresolved. Germline-derived CDR1 and CDR2 are SGHRS and YFSETQ. The germline V and J ends were trimmed by 2 bases and 8 bases, with 13 bases remaining between them. The CDR3 contains 13 residues. CDR3 in amino acids: CASSFSGVGGYTF. The DNA for the CDR3 is TGCGCCAGCAGCTTTTCCGGGGTCGGGGGCTACACCTTC.

The chain is built from TRBV19 and TRBJ1-1; maybe TRBD1 (5 bases). V shed 5 bases and J shed 4 bases, with 11 bases lying between them. CDR1 is LNHDA and CDR2 is SQIVND in the germline V gene (reference sequence). The CDR3 has 13 amino acids. The CDR3 region is CASSVAGGTEAFF. Here the CDR3 DNA reads TGTGCCAGTAGTGTGGCTGGGGGCACTGAAGCTTTCTTT.

This sequence joins TRBV12-3 or TRBV12-4 and TRBJ1-3; D unresolved. The CDR3 is made up of 13 amino acids. V lost 6 bases and J 4 bases, leaving 10 bases between the germline ends. The CDR3 nucleotides are TGTGCCAGCAGCTTCTTAACAGGAAACACCATATATTTT. Protein sequence: CASSFLTGNTIYF.

This clone was recorded a few times. The V gene is TRBV28, the J gene TRBJ2-7, with unresolved D. V shed 7 bases and J shed 2 bases, with 12 bases lying between them. Per germline, CDR1 MDHEN and CDR2 SYDVKM. The CDR3 is made up of 13 amino acids. The CDR3 sequence: CASTDGPAYEQYF. In nucleotides, the CDR3 is TGTGCCAGCACCGACGGGCCTGCCTACGAGCAGTACTTC.

This clone was found once. The rearrangement uses TRBV24-1 and TRBJ2-1; TRBD2 might be the D (5 bases). Germline CDR1 KGHDR, CDR2 SFDVKD. Trimming left V 8 bases short and J 3 bases short, with 10 bases between. This CDR3 is built from 13 residues. The CDR3 here is CATTGERYNEQFF. The CDR3 bases are TGTGCCACCACCGGGGAGCGCTACAATGAGCAGTTCTTC.

This clone has just one count. A much larger clone sits a single nucleotide away, making a read error possible. This same CDR3 is encoded by further DNA sequences in the sample. The chain uses TRBV10-3 and TRBJ2-1; TRBD1 might be the D (9 bases). The CDR3 loop spans 17 amino acids. Germline V gene lookup returns CDR1 ENHRY and CDR2 SYGVKD. Here the CDR3 reads CAIRAGGGGTGSNEQFF. The CDR3, as DNA: TGCGCCATCAGGGCGGGGGGCGGGGGGACAGGGTCGAATGAGCAGTTCTTC.

This CDR3 reads CASSYLPGGSTEAFF. The CDR3 DNA follows: TGTGCCAGCAGTTACCTTCCGGGCGGTAGCACTGAAGCTTTCTTT. V usage is TRBV6-5 and J usage is TRBJ1-1; D not resolved. Germline CDR1 and CDR2: MNHEY and SVGAGI. V lost 2 bases to trimming and J lost 4 bases, with 14 bases between them. CDR3 length: 15 residues.

The chain recombines TRBV28 with TRBJ1-1; 9 nucleotides match TRBD1. The length of the CDR3 is 15 residues. Germline CDR1 and CDR2: MDHEN and SYDVKM. The V gene end was trimmed by 5 bases and the J gene end by 8 bases; junction bases not matched to a gene: 12. Here the CDR3 reads CASSRTGTGIKEAFF. In DNA, the CDR3 is TGTGCCAGCAGTAGAACCGGGACAGGGATCAAGGAAGCTTTCTTT.

The chain couples TRBV27 to TRBJ2-2, with TRBD1 matching over 7 bases. The CDR3 runs 15 residues. The J segment lost 5 bases and the V segment lost 4 bases, leaving 7 bases of the junction unmatched. Germline V gene sequence: CDR1 MNHEY, CDR2 SMNVEV (reference sequence). Here the CDR3 DNA reads TGTGCCAGCAGTTCTTCCGGGACAGTAACCGGGGAGCTGTTTTTT. Translation: CASSSSGTVTGELFF.

V and J are TRBV6-5 and TRBJ2-2; tentative D call: TRBD2 (7 bases). The V end was cut by 5 bases, the J end by 7 bases, with 17 bases between. CDR1 and CDR2 (germline): MNHEY, SVGAGI. This CDR3 has 15 amino acids. The CDR3 spells CASSLLGGRSGELFF. The CDR3 DNA sequence: TGTGCCAGCAGTCTCCTCGGGGGGCGCAGCGGGGAGCTGTTTTTT.

CDR3: CASSRFGLPGYNEQFF. CDR3 nucleotide sequence: TGCGCCAGCAGCCGCTTTGGACTCCCTGGTTACAATGAGCAGTTCTTC. The chain combines TRBV4-1 with TRBJ2-1, with TRBD2 as a possible D gene (5 bases). CDR3 length equals 16 residues. Germline values: CDR1 MGHRA, CDR2 YSYEKL. The V and J ends lost 4 bases and 4 bases respectively, with 17 bases between them.

V gene TRBV12-5 combines with J gene TRBJ2-1, with D unresolved. The CDR3 consists of 15 residues. Per the germline V gene, CDR1 is LGHNT and CDR2 is FRNRAP. Trimming removed 7 bases from V and 3 bases from J, with 16 bases in between. The CDR3 region is CASVASSRYYNEQFF. The CDR3 nucleotides read TGTGCTAGTGTAGCATCCAGTCGCTACTACAATGAGCAGTTCTTC.

The V gene is TRBV5-5, the J gene TRBJ2-2; 10 bases line up with TRBD1. V shed 4 bases and J 3 bases; nucleotides not matched to a gene: 9. This CDR3 region has 17 residues. Germline V gene lookup returns CDR1 SGHKS and CDR2 YYEKEE (reference sequence). The CDR3 loop is CASSRFADRGDTGELFF. As DNA, the CDR3 is TGTGCCAGCAGCCGGTTTGCGGACAGGGGGGACACCGGGGAGCTGTTTTTT.

This clone has only one observation. The gene calls are TRBV6-5 and TRBJ2-7, with D hard to call. Germline CDR1 is MNHEY and CDR2 is SVGAGI. The CDR3 contains 14 residues. The ends were cut back, 0 bases at V and 2 bases at J, with 8 bases in the middle. CDR3 loop: CASSYSKGTYEQYF. DNA of the CDR3: TGTGCCAGCAGTTACTCGAAGGGAACCTACGAGCAGTACTTC.

The sample holds a few counts of this clone. This sequence joins TRBV5-1 and TRBJ1-1; 7 bases fit TRBD1. This CDR3 has 14 residues. CDR1 is SGHRS, CDR2 YFSETQ, per germline. With V trimmed by 1 base and J by 3 bases, 3 bases remained unmatched. The CDR3 DNA sequence: TGCGCCAGCAGCTTGCAACAGGGGCACACTGAAGCTTTCTTT. This sequence encodes CASSLQQGHTEAFF.

The chain has TRBV28 and TRBJ1-2; D ambiguous. Germline V lookup: CDR1 MDHEN, CDR2 SYDVKM. The CDR3 totals 12 residues. Trimming removed 4 bases at V and 7 bases at J, with 10 bases between. Here the CDR3 DNA reads TGTGCCAGCAGTTCCCCAGACTCTGGCTACACCTTC. This gives the protein CASSSPDSGYTF.

The CDR3: CASSRLAYVDEQFF. As DNA, the CDR3 is TGCGCCAGCAGCCGACTAGCGTACGTCGATGAGCAGTTCTTC. The V call is TRBV4-1, the J call TRBJ2-1; 8 nucleotides match TRBD2. Germline CDR1 reads MGHRA; CDR2 reads YSYEKL. This CDR3 region has 14 residues. With V trimmed by 4 bases and J by 8 bases, 7 bases remained unmatched.